The 16 T cell receptor beta chains below come from one sample, sequenced in a study of blood T cell repertoires in COVID-19. Sequenced by immunoSEQ multiplex PCR; TCRdb stores in-frame clones only, minus some. The repertoire has 280,000 or so clones, about 91% of them found once; the top ten carry approximately 7.2%. Specimen: peripheral blood. These receptors were taken from a woman aged 25 to 39 who had recovered from COVID-19.

The rearrangement uses TRBV7-3 and TRBJ2-3; 15 bases map to TRBD2. In germline, CDR1 is SGHTA, CDR2 FQGTGA. V was pared by 3 bases and J by 6 bases, with 4 bases of the junction left unmatched. The length of the CDR3 is 16 residues. The CDR3: CASSLGLAGGRDTQYF. CDR3 nucleotide sequence: TGTGCCAGCAGCTTGGGACTAGCGGGGGGCAGGGATACGCAGTATTTT.

In this sample, this clone turned up once. This sequence joins TRBV7-2 and TRBJ2-7, with 12 bases lining up with TRBD2. V dropped 5 bases and J dropped 2; count of bases not matched to a gene: 7. CDR3 length: 16 residues. Germline assignment: CDR1 SGHTA and CDR2 FQGNSA. This CDR3 reads CASSLSSGGATYEQYF. CDR3 nucleotide sequence: TGTGCCAGCAGCCTATCTAGCGGGGGGGCTACCTACGAGCAGTACTTC.

The V and J genes are TRBV5-1 and TRBJ1-1, with D tentatively TRBD1 (6 bases). This CDR3 has 13 residues. Trimming cost V 4 bases and J 8 bases, with 15 bases left between them. The germline gives CDR1 SGHRS, CDR2 YFSETQ. CDR3 protein: CASSILVGAEAFF. CDR3 in DNA: TGCGCCAGCAGCATACTAGTGGGGGCCGAAGCTTTCTTT.

The V and J genes are TRBV4-1 and TRBJ2-5, with D uncertain. CDR1 and CDR2 (germline): MGHRA, YSYEKL. Trimming shortened V by 2 bases and J by 5 bases, and 15 bases separated the two germline ends. The CDR3 has 15 residues. CDR3 in amino acids: CASSQIGRKWETQYF. The CDR3 DNA reads as TGCGCCAGCAGCCAAATCGGTAGAAAATGGGAGACCCAGTACTTC.

The chain combines TRBV27 with TRBJ1-1, with 8 positions matching TRBD1. V shed 2 bases and J 5 bases; nucleotides not matched to a gene: 16. The CDR3 sequence is 18 residues long. The germline V gene encodes CDR1 MNHEY and CDR2 SMNVEV (reference sequence). CDR3 DNA: TGTGCCAGCAGTTTAATTAGGCCGGGACAGGAGGTAGGGACTGAAGCTTTCTTT. It codes for CASSLIRPGQEVGTEAFF.

The V and J genes are TRBV19 and TRBJ2-2; 10 bases align to TRBD1. The V gene's germline CDR1 is LNHDA and CDR2 SQIVND (reference sequence). The CDR3 sequence is 14 residues long. V trimming: 5 bases; J trimming: 6 bases; junction bases outside the gene matches: 3. CDR3 protein: CASSEDRGAGELFF. Here the CDR3 DNA reads TGTGCCAGTAGTGAGGACAGGGGGGCCGGGGAGCTGTTTTTT.

The CDR3 DNA reads as TGTGCCAGCAGCCTTCAGGCGGGGGATCAGCCCCAGCATTTT. This translates into CASSLQAGDQPQHF. V is TRBV9 and J is TRBJ1-5, with a possible D match to TRBD1 (5 bases). Trimming cost V 4 bases and J 5 bases, with 13 bases left between them. The CDR3 consists of 14 residues. Germline CDR1 reads SGDLS; CDR2 reads YYNGEE. Using reference TRBV9 and TRBJ1-5 for the parts outside the CDR3, the full variable domain is DSGVTQTPKHLITATGQRVTLRCSPRSGDLSVYWYQQSLDQGLQFLIQYYNGEERAKGNILERFSAQQFPDLHSELNLSSLELGDSALYFCASSLQAGDQPQHFGDGTRLSIL.

This clone was found a few times. The CDR3 DNA follows: TGTGCCAGTACCGCGCGGGCCGGCACTGAAGCTTTCTTT. As protein: CASTARAGTEAFF. The chain uses TRBV19 and TRBJ1-1; D is undetermined. From germline, CDR1 is LNHDA and CDR2 SQIVND (reference sequence). This CDR3 has 13 amino acids. Trimming left V 7 bases short and J 4 bases short, with 13 bases between.

The J gene is TRBJ1-4, the V gene TRBV18; 7 nucleotides align to TRBD1. Germline loops: CDR1 KGHSH, CDR2 LQKENI. The CDR3 covers 13 residues. The junction had 5 bases not matched to a gene; V was cut back by 8 bases and J by 5 bases. CDR3 in amino acids: CASRQGSNEKLFF. For the CDR3, the DNA is TGTGCCAGCAGACAGGGCTCCAATGAAAAACTGTTTTTT.

The chain has TRBV2 and TRBJ1-6; TRBD1 matches 12 bases. The CDR3 loop spans 15 amino acids. V shed 4 bases and J 10 bases; nucleotides not matched to a gene: 5. In germline, CDR1 is SNHLY, CDR2 FYNNEI. CDR3 sequence (DNA): TGTGCCAGCAGTGGGGACAGGGGGCAAGGGTCACCCCTCCACTTT. Protein product: CASSGDRGQGSPLHF.

The chain uses TRBV15 and TRBJ1-5, with a weak D call TRBD1 (5 bases). CDR3 length: 15 amino acids. V was pared by 4 bases and J by 3 bases, with 13 bases between. Germline V gene data show CDR1 as LNHNV and CDR2 as YYDKDF (reference sequence). CDR3 nucleotide sequence: TGTGCCACCAGCACGAGGACACCACCCAATCAGCCCCAGCATTTT. Amino acids: CATSTRTPPNQPQHF.

V is TRBV4-2 and J is TRBJ2-5, with 10 bases lining up with TRBD1. Germline CDR1 and CDR2: LGHNA and YNFKEQ. The CDR3 sequence is 15 residues long. The J segment lost 2 bases and the V segment lost 4 bases, leaving 4 bases of the junction unmatched. The DNA of the CDR3 is TGTGCCAGCAGCCCCGGGACAGGGGCTCAAGAGACCCAGTACTTC. Protein sequence: CASSPGTGAQETQYF.

In regard to this clone: This may come from a read error, since a much larger clone is one base off. Other DNA variants within this sample encode the same CDR3. The CDR3 loop is CASSFGETQYF. CDR3 coding DNA: TGTGCCAGCAGTTTCGGAGAGACCCAGTACTTC. The chain has TRBV12-3 or TRBV12-4 and TRBJ2-5; D not resolved. This CDR3 has 11 residues. The ends were cut back, 3 bases at V and 4 bases at J, with 3 bases in the middle.

The chain uses TRBV7-2 and TRBJ2-7, with TRBD1 matching 9 bases. The germline CDR1 and CDR2 sequences are SGHTA and FQGNSA. This CDR3 spans 15 amino acids. The J segment lost 0 bases and the V segment lost 5 bases, leaving 5 bases of the junction unmatched. The CDR3, as DNA: TGTGCCAGCAGCCTGGGACAGGGCCTCTCCTACGAGCAGTACTTC. Residues: CASSLGQGLSYEQYF.

The chain carries TRBV30 and TRBJ1-5, with D unresolved. The CDR3 loop spans 13 amino acids. Per germline, CDR1 GTSNPN and CDR2 SVGIG (reference sequence). The ends were cut back, 0 bases at V and 4 bases at J, with 7 bases in the middle. For the CDR3, the DNA is TGTGCCTGGAGTGTACAGTTTAATCAGCCCCAGCATTTT. Amino acids: CAWSVQFNQPQHF.

The chain recombines TRBV25-1 with TRBJ1-2; TRBD1 might be the D (6 bases). The CDR3 has 14 residues. With 8 bases removed from V and 8 bases from J, the gap between germline ends came to 21 bases. Germline V gene sequence: CDR1 MGHDK, CDR2 SYGVNS. DNA of the CDR3: TGTGCCAGCGGGCCCTCGGGCAGGGGAAGCGGCTACACCTTC. Amino acid sequence: CASGPSGRGSGYTF.